This T cell receptor (beta chain) was profiled in a study of post-analysis software for immune sequencing data. Notes on the study in general: Diversity measured as normalized Chao1 was significantly lower in multiple sclerosis patients than in controls.

As concerns this clonotype: Its antigen is as yet unknown.

The authors incorporated unique molecular identifiers into the TCR beta cDNA libraries. TCRdb reprocessed the PCR reads via MiXCR and lists one record per CDR3 protein. The sample consists of hundreds of thousands of distinct CDR3 sequences, around 60% of them appearing once. Input material: blood. The clonotype comes from a girl aged 2 to 10 with multiple sclerosis.

The CDR3 region is CASSQVGGGLGNEQFF. The DNA for the CDR3 is TGCGCCAGCAGCCAAGTGGGCGGGGGCTTAGGGAATGAGCAGTTCTTC. This chain uses TRBV4-1 with TRBJ2-1; D is possibly TRBD2 (7 bases). The CDR3 is made up of 16 amino acids. The V end was cut by 1 base, the J end by 7 bases, with 17 bases between. Germline CDR1 is MGHRA and CDR2 is YSYEKL.